This T cell receptor (beta chain) was found in a study of vaccination and CD4 T cells after COVID-19. As for the study in general: Post-COVID samples were collected a median 101 days following diagnosis, spanning 35 to 161. Study-wide points: For SARS-CoV-2-reactive clonotypes, the median went from about 20 to 38, a nonsignificant increase.

The CDR3 has 15 amino acids. The germline gives CDR1 MNHEY, CDR2 SVGAGI. V was cut by 4 bases and J by 5 bases, with 18 bases left in between. Note on this clonotype: Its antigen is as yet unknown.

Scientists ran DNA taken from cultured CD4+ T cells through the Oncomine TCR Beta short-read assay for sequencing. DNA came from CD4+ T cells after culture. TCRdb re-derived calls from the PCR reads in MiXCR, one entry per CDR3 protein. The data show about 11,000 distinct CDR3 sequences, roughly half seen once. Treatment defined: approximately 9-day PBMC culture with coronavirus spike peptide pools or control peptides (ViraFEST assay). The specimen sequenced was CD4+ T cells from blood, cultured in vitro. The J gene is TRBJ2-7, the V gene TRBV6-5; D unresolved. The sequence came from a human donor who had recovered from COVID-19. The CDR3 region has the DNA TGTGCCAGCAGTTCGCAGTACCCGAAGGGTAACGAGCAGTACTTC. Residues: CASSSQYPKGNEQYF.